These 18 T cell receptor beta chains were sequenced from one sample in a study of early T cells in non-severe SARS-CoV-2 infection. In TCRdb, the 5' RACE reads were re-called with MiXCR into one record per CDR3 protein. This sample has 75,000 or so distinct CDR3 sequences, with roughly 10% found just once. The specimen comprised whole blood, sampled at baseline. Source of these receptors: an adult who was a healthcare worker with PCR-confirmed SARS-CoV-2 infection or an uninfected control (not recorded which).

The CDR3 DNA sequence: TGTGCCAGCTCACCACTACAGGTCAATGAGCAGTTCTTC. Its translation is CASSPLQVNEQFF. V gene TRBV18 combines with J gene TRBJ2-1; weak D call: TRBD1 (5 bases). Looked up from germline, CDR1 is KGHSH and CDR2 is LQKENI. Trimming took 1 base from V and 6 from J, leaving 7 bases between them. CDR3 length equals 13 residues.

This chain links TRBV29-1 with TRBJ1-2; D unclear. The CDR3 extends over 14 amino acids. V was shortened by 5 bases and J by 4 bases, with 17 bases between the two germline ends. The germline gives CDR1 SQVTM, CDR2 ANQGSEA. The CDR3 protein is CSVPEGAEIYGYTF. The CDR3 DNA sequence: TGCAGCGTTCCCGAGGGAGCCGAAATCTATGGCTACACCTTC. Variable domain in full (rest from reference TRBV29-1 and TRBJ1-2): SAVISQKPSRDICQRGTSLTIQCQVDSQVTMMFWYRQQPGQSLTLIATANQGSEATYESGFVIDKFPISRPNLTFSTLTVSNMSPEDSSIYLCSVPEGAEIYGYTFGSGTRLTVV.

This clonotype was found many times. The chain uses TRBV4-3 and TRBJ1-5; D is possibly TRBD1 (5 bases). Germline assignment: CDR1 LGHNA and CDR2 YSLEER. Trimming shortened V by 0 bases and J by 5 bases, and 17 bases separated the two germline ends. The CDR3 extends over 17 amino acids. CDR3: CASSQDGAEKHHQPQHF. Written as DNA, the CDR3 is TGCGCCAGCAGCCAAGATGGGGCAGAAAAGCATCATCAGCCCCAGCATTTT.

The table lists this clonotype with many counts. V gene TRBV29-1 combines with J gene TRBJ2-1, with unresolved D. The CDR3 runs to 12 residues. Deletions cut 7 bases from V and 2 bases from J, with 9 bases between. The germline V gene encodes CDR1 SQVTM and CDR2 ANQGSEA. The CDR3 protein is CSATYTYNEQFF. For the CDR3, the DNA is TGCAGCGCGACGTACACCTACAATGAGCAGTTCTTC.

This clonotype has ten or more counts. CDR3 sequence (DNA): TGCGCCAGCAGCCAATCCCCCAGGGGCCCCTACGAGCAGTACTTC. Encoded protein: CASSQSPRGPYEQYF. The rearrangement links TRBV4-3 to TRBJ2-7; weak D call: TRBD1 (6 bases). V was shortened by 2 bases and J by 2 bases, with 13 bases between the two germline ends. Looked up from germline, CDR1 is LGHNA and CDR2 is YSLEER. This CDR3 comprises 15 residues.

The chain combines TRBV20-1 with TRBJ1-2; D perhaps matches TRBD1 (6 bases). The V gene's germline CDR1 is DFQATT and CDR2 SNEGSKA (reference sequence). This CDR3 spans 14 amino acids. V was trimmed by 6 bases and J by 0 bases, leaving 14 bases between them. CDR3 nucleotide sequence: TGCAGTGCCCTCGGACAGCGAACTAACTATGGCTACACCTTC. Translated, it gives CSALGQRTNYGYTF.

The V gene is TRBV20-1, the J gene TRBJ2-7; possible D gene TRBD1, 6 bases. V was cut by 5 bases and J by 3 bases, with 8 bases left in between. From germline, CDR1 is DFQATT and CDR2 SNEGSKA (reference sequence). The CDR3 is made up of 11 amino acids. The CDR3 DNA sequence: TGCAGTGCTCGGGACATCTACGAGCAGTACTTC. Protein product: CSARDIYEQYF.

The rearrangement joins TRBV5-6 to TRBJ1-1, with D perhaps matching TRBD1 (5 bases). This CDR3 comprises 12 residues. V was shortened by 2 bases and J by 7 bases, with 9 bases between the two germline ends. Germline V lookup: CDR1 SGHDT, CDR2 YYEEEE. CDR3 region: CASSFRDLEAFF. CDR3 coding DNA: TGTGCCAGCAGCTTCAGGGATCTTGAAGCTTTCTTT.

This clonotype was seen only a few times. The chain couples TRBV6-5 to TRBJ2-2, with TRBD1 identical over 9 bases. The CDR3 consists of 14 residues. In germline, CDR1 is MNHEY, CDR2 SVGAGI. V was pared by 8 bases and J by 4 bases, with 5 bases of the junction left unmatched. CDR3 sequence (DNA): TGTGCCAGCGCAGGGACAGGGATCACCGGGGAGCTGTTTTTT. Translating it yields CASAGTGITGELFF.

The chain is built from TRBV29-1 and TRBJ2-7; TRBD1 might be the D (6 bases). This CDR3 has 13 amino acids. Per germline, CDR1 SQVTM and CDR2 ANQGSEA. The V end lost 4 bases, the J end lost 5 bases, and 15 bases lay between the germline ends. CDR3 sequence: CSVVRMGAHEQYF. The CDR3 DNA reads as TGCAGCGTTGTCCGAATGGGGGCTCACGAGCAGTACTTC.

This chain joins TRBV11-3 and TRBJ2-5; 10 positions agree with TRBD2. V lost 4 bases to trimming and J lost 9 bases; unmatched junction nucleotides: 5. The CDR3 runs to 13 residues. Germline CDR1 is SGHNT and CDR2 is YENEEA. CDR3 bases: TGTGCCAGCAGCTCCATAGCGGGGGGATCCCAGTACTTC. This gives the protein CASSSIAGGSQYF.

This clonotype has a count of ten or more. This chain connects TRBV20-1 to TRBJ1-2; TRBD1 might be the D (6 bases). The germline V and J ends were trimmed by 1 base and 4 bases, with 13 bases remaining between them. This CDR3 comprises 14 residues. CDR1 and CDR2 from the germline V gene are DFQATT and SNEGSKA (reference sequence). The CDR3 DNA reads TGCAGTGCTAGAGCCTCCGGGACATCCTATGGCTACACCTTC. It is translated as CSARASGTSYGYTF.

Many counts were recorded for this clonotype. The rearrangement links TRBV7-3 to TRBJ2-3; the D gene is possibly TRBD2 (5 bases). The ends were cut back, 5 bases at V and 4 bases at J, with 13 bases in the middle. Germline-derived CDR1 and CDR2 are SGHTA and FQGTGA. This CDR3 spans 14 amino acids. This chain's CDR3 is CASSPRGRADTQYF. DNA for the CDR3: TGTGCCAGCAGCCCAAGAGGGCGGGCAGATACGCAGTATTTT.

A few counts support this clonotype. The chain combines TRBV7-3 with TRBJ1-2; D is perhaps TRBD1 (6 bases). The CDR3 has 17 residues. Germline CDR1 SGHTA, CDR2 FQGTGA. V lost 5 bases and J 6 bases, leaving 25 bases between the germline ends. This CDR3 is CASSRTPGEGFVDGYTF. In DNA, the CDR3 is TGTGCCAGCAGCCGTACCCCAGGGGAAGGGTTCGTGGATGGCTACACCTTC.

In its sample, this clonotype was seen a few times. This sequence joins TRBV29-1 and TRBJ2-1, with D possibly TRBD2 on 5 matching bases. This CDR3 is built from 13 residues. V gave up 7 bases and J gave up 4 bases, with 14 bases separating them. Germline CDR1 reads SQVTM; CDR2 reads ANQGSEA. The CDR3 here is CSASRESYNEQFF. CDR3 DNA sequence: TGCAGCGCGAGCCGGGAATCTTACAATGAGCAGTTCTTC.

The sample holds many counts of this clonotype. V usage is TRBV27 and J usage is TRBJ2-4, with D unresolved. Germline values: CDR1 MNHEY, CDR2 SMNVEV (reference sequence). The CDR3 runs 13 residues. Trimming cost V 4 bases and J 3 bases, with 7 bases left between them. This CDR3 reads CASSSRRKNIQYF. The CDR3 nucleotides are TGTGCCAGCAGTTCCCGACGCAAAAACATTCAGTACTTC.

This clonotype has just a few counts. The chain carries TRBV29-1 and TRBJ2-7; D remains unclear. This CDR3 is built from 11 residues. The germline V and J ends were trimmed by 4 bases and 4 bases, with 8 bases remaining between them. CDR1 is SQVTM, CDR2 ANQGSEA, per germline. In DNA, the CDR3 is TGCAGCGTTGCGGGCCTTTACGAGCAGTACTTC. Amino acid sequence: CSVAGLYEQYF.

This clonotype was counted only a few times. The rearrangement uses TRBV29-1 and TRBJ1-2; perhaps TRBD1 as D (5 bases). Per germline, CDR1 SQVTM and CDR2 ANQGSEA. V lost 6 bases and J lost 6, with 14 bases in between. This CDR3 contains 12 residues. CDR3 amino acids: CSVDGTANGYTF. CDR3 bases: TGCAGCGTGGACGGGACGGCAAATGGCTACACCTTC.